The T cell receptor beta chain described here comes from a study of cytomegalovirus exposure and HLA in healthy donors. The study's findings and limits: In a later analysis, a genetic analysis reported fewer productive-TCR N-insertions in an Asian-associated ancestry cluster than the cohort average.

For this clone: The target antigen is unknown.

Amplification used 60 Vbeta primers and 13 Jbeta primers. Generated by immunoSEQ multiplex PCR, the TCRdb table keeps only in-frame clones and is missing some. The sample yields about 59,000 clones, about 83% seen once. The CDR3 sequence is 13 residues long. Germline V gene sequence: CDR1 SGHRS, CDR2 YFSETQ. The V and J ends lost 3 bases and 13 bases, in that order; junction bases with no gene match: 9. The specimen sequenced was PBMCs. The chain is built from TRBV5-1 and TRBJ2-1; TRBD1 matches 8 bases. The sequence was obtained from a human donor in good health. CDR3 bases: TGCGCCAGCAGCTCAGGACAGGGCTCTAACCAGTTCTTC. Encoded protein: CASSSGQGSNQFF.